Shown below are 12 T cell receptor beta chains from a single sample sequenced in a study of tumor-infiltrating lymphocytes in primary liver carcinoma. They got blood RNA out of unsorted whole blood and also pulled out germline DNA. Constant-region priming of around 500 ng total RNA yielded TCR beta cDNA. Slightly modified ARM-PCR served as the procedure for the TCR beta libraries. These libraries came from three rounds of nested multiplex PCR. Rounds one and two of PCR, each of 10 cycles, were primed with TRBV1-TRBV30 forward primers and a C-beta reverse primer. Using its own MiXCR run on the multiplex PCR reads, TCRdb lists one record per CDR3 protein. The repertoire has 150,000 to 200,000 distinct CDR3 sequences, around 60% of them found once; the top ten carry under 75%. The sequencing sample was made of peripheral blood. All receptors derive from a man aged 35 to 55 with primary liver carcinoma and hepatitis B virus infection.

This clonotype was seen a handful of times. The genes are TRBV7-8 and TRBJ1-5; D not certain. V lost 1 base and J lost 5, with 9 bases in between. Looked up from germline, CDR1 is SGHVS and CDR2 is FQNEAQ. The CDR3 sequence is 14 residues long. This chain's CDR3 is CASSLEIQDQPQHF. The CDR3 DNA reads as TGTGCCAGCAGCTTAGAAATCCAGGATCAGCCCCAGCATTTT.

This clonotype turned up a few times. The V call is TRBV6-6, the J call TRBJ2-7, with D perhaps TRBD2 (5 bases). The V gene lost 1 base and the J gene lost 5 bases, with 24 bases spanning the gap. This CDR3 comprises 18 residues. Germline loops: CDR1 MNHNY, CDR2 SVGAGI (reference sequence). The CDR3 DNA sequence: TGTGCCAGCAGTTACTTAAAGACCCGGGGAATTGGGCGGGACGAGCAGTACTTC. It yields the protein CASSYLKTRGIGRDEQYF.

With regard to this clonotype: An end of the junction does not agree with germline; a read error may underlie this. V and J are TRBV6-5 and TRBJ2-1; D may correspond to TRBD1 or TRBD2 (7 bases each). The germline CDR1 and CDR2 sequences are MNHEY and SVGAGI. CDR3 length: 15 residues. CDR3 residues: CDSSKDRTSVYELFF. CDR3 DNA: TGTGACAGCAGTAAGGACAGGACTAGTGTCTATGAGCTGTTCTTC.

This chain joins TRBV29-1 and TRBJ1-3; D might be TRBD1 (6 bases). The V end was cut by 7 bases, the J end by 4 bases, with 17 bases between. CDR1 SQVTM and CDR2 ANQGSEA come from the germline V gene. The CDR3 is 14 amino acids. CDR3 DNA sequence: TGCAGCGCCTCCCCACAGGGAATCGGAAACACCATATATTTT. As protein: CSASPQGIGNTIYF.

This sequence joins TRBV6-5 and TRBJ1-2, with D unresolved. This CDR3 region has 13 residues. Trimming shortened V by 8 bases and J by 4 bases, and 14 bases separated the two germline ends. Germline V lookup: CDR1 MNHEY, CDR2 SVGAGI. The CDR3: CASGEQGSYGYTF. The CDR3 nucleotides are TGTGCCAGCGGTGAACAAGGATCCTATGGCTACACCTTC.

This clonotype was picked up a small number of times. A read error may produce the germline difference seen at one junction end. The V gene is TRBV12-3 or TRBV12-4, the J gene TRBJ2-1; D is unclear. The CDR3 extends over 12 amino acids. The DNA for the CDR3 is TGTACCAGCAGCCGGTACAACAATGTGCAGTTCTTC. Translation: CTSSRYNNVQFF.

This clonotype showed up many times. CDR3: CASSLERGGTEAFF. CDR3 sequence (DNA): TGTGCCAGCAGCTTAGAAAGAGGTGGCACTGAAGCTTTCTTT. The rearrangement links TRBV11-2 to TRBJ1-1; no definite D call. In germline, CDR1 is SGHAT, CDR2 FQNNGV. The V and J ends lost 0 bases and 4 bases respectively, with 9 bases between them. This CDR3 has 14 residues. Full variable domain (missing parts from reference TRBV11-2 and TRBJ1-1): EAGVAQSPRYKIIEKRQSVAFWCNPISGHATLYWYQQILGQGPKLLIQFQNNGVVDDSQLPKDRFSAERLKGVDSTLKIQPAKLEDSAVYLCASSLERGGTEAFFGQGTRLTVV.

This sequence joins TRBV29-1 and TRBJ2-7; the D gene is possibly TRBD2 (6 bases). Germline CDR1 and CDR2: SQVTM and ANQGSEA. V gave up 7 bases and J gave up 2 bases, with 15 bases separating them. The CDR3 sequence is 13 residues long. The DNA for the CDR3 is TGCAGCGCGGGGGTGGTCGGTACCTACGAGCAGTACTTC. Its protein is CSAGVVGTYEQYF.

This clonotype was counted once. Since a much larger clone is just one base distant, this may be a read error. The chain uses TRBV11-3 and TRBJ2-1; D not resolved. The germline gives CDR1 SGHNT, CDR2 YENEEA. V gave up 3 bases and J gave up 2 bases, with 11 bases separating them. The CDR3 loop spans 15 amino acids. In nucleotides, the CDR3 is TGTGCCAGCAGCTTGGTAGGCGCCGCCTACAATGAGCAGTTCTTC. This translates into CASSLVGAAYNEQFF.

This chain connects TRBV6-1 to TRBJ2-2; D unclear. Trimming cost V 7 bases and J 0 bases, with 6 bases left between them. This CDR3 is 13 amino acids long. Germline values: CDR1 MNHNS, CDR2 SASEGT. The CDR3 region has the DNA TGTGCCAGCAAACAACCGAACACCGGGGAGCTGTTTTTT. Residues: CASKQPNTGELFF.

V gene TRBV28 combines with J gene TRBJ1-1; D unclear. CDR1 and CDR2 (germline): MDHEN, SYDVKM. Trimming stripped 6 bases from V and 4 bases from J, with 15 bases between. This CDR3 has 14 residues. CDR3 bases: TGTGCCAGCAGACCCGCAAGGGTAGTCACTGAAGCTTTCTTT. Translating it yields CASRPARVVTEAFF.

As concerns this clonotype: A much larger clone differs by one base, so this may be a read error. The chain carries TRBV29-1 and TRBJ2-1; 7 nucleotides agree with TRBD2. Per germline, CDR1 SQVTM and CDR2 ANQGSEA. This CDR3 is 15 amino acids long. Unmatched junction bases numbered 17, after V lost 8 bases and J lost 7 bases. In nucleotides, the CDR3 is TGCAGCATGACACGCGGGAGAACCCCGGGGAATGAGCAGTTCTTC. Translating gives CSMTRGRTPGNEQFF.